These 25 T cell receptor beta chains were all obtained from the same sample, sequenced in a study of T cells in Graves' hyperthyroidism and ophthalmopathy. Template material for amplifying TCR beta CDR3 regions consisted of RNA transcripts. When the TCR CDR3 underwent first-round RT-PCR, the HTBI primer set was used. TCRdb reprocessed the multiplex PCR reads with MiXCR, giving one entry per CDR3 protein. The table has hundreds of thousands of distinct CDR3 sequences, more than 15% seen once. Sequencing used blood. These receptor sequences come from a woman aged 40 to 49 with Graves' ophthalmopathy.

There are many counts of this clonotype. The V gene is TRBV7-2, the J gene TRBJ2-5; D is undetermined. The CDR3 loop spans 12 amino acids. V lost 4 bases, J lost 5 bases, and 8 bases lay in between. In germline, CDR1 is SGHTA, CDR2 FQGNSA. The CDR3 spells CASSWPGETQYF. CDR3 nucleotides: TGTGCCAGCAGCTGGCCCGGGGAGACCCAGTACTTC.

The gene calls are TRBV7-3 and TRBJ2-2; no clear D gene. Germline V gives CDR1 SGHTA, CDR2 FQGTGA. The germline V and J ends were trimmed by 4 bases and 5 bases, with 14 bases remaining between them. This CDR3 region has 15 residues. The chain's CDR3 is CASSSTPGYTGELFF. CDR3 bases: TGTGCCAGCAGCTCCACCCCCGGGTATACCGGGGAGCTGTTTTTT.

This clonotype was seen repeatedly, ten times or more. This chain connects TRBV27 to TRBJ2-7, with D hard to call. The CDR3 totals 13 residues. The germline CDR1 and CDR2 sequences are MNHEY and SMNVEV (reference sequence). The germline V and J ends were trimmed by 5 bases and 7 bases, with 15 bases remaining between them. Here the CDR3 reads CASSIDPALEQYF. The CDR3 DNA reads TGTGCCAGCAGTATCGATCCGGCCCTAGAGCAGTACTTC.

In this sample, this clonotype turned up a few times. The CDR3 loop is CASGEGRSNQPQHF. In DNA, the CDR3 is TGTGCCAGTGGAGAGGGACGGAGCAATCAGCCCCAGCATTTT. V is TRBV19 and J is TRBJ1-5; TRBD1 is a possible D gene (5 bases). The CDR3 consists of 14 residues. V lost 8 bases, J lost 1 base, and 12 bases lay in between. CDR1 is LNHDA, CDR2 SQIVND, per germline (reference sequence). The full variable domain, in which reference TRBV19 and TRBJ1-5 provide the parts outside the CDR3, is DGGITQSPKYLFRKEGQNVTLSCEQNLNHDAMYWYRQDPGQGLRLIYYSQIVNDFQKGDIAEGYSVSREKKESFPLTVTSAQKNPTAFYLCASGEGRSNQPQHFGDGTRLSIL.

In this sample, this clonotype turned up once. The chain combines TRBV19 with TRBJ1-5; a weak D match, TRBD1 (5 bases). CDR1 is LNHDA and CDR2 is SQIVND in the germline V gene (reference sequence). The CDR3 contains 15 residues. Trimming cost V 4 bases and J 0 bases, with 10 bases left between them. CDR3: CASSKQDYSNQPQHF. In nucleotides, the CDR3 is TGTGCCAGTAGTAAACAGGATTATAGCAATCAGCCCCAGCATTTT.

In regard to this clonotype: The germline gene is not matched at one end of the junction; a read error may be the cause. J is TRBJ2-3 and V is TRBV7-2, with D perhaps assigned TRBD1 or TRBD2 (7 bases each). From germline, CDR1 is SGHTA and CDR2 FQGNSA. The CDR3 is 14 amino acids. CDR3 protein: CANSAQGGLNTQYF. The CDR3 DNA reads as TGTGCCAACAGCGCTCAGGGGGGGCTTAATACGCAGTATTTT.

This clonotype was detected only a few times. The chain uses TRBV5-1 and TRBJ2-1; D remains unclear. V lost 0 bases and J 10 bases, leaving 11 bases between the germline ends. Germline V gene lookup returns CDR1 SGHRS and CDR2 YFSETQ. This CDR3 spans 13 amino acids. CDR3 DNA: TGCGCCAGCAGCTTGGAACCCCTATTGGAGCAGTTCTTC. It translates to CASSLEPLLEQFF. Looking up the rest from reference TRBV5-1 and TRBJ2-1 gives the full variable domain: KAGVTQTPRYLIKTRGQQVTLSCSPISGHRSVSWYQQTPGQGLQFLFEYFSETQRNKGNFPGRFSGRQFSNSRSEMNVSTLELGDSALYLCASSLEPLLEQFFGPGTRLTVL.

J is TRBJ2-3 and V is TRBV7-9, with D perhaps being TRBD1 or TRBD2 (5 bases each). Trimming shortened V by 5 bases and J by 1 base, and 13 bases separated the two germline ends. The CDR3 contains 15 residues. Germline CDR1 is SEHNR and CDR2 is FQNEAQ (reference sequence). In nucleotides, the CDR3 is TGTGCCAGCAGCCCCCGCCAGGGAGGCACAGATACGCAGTATTTT. This translates into CASSPRQGGTDTQYF.

This clonotype was observed at least ten times. The chain combines TRBV10-3 with TRBJ2-1, with 9 bases fitting TRBD2. CDR1 is ENHRY and CDR2 is SYGVKD in the germline V gene. Trimming at V came to 2 bases and at J to 1 base, leaving 3 bases not matched to a gene. The CDR3 contains 16 residues. The CDR3 DNA reads TGTGCCATCAGTGAGAGGCGGGAGGGGTCCTACAATGAGCAGTTCTTC. Its translation: CAISERREGSYNEQFF.

The rearrangement links TRBV20-1 to TRBJ2-7; 12 bases fit TRBD1. This CDR3 comprises 15 residues. In germline, CDR1 is DFQATT, CDR2 SNEGSKA (reference sequence). V shed 7 bases and J 4 bases; nucleotides not matched to a gene: 11. The CDR3 here is CSVPGPGQGAYEQYF. DNA for the CDR3: TGCAGTGTGCCGGGCCCGGGACAGGGGGCTTACGAGCAGTACTTC.

This clonotype was detected only once. The chain has TRBV5-4 and TRBJ1-1; D might be TRBD1 (6 bases). This CDR3 has 14 residues. V dropped 1 base and J dropped 4 bases, with 11 bases sitting between them. Germline lookup yields CDR1 SGHNT and CDR2 YYREEE (reference sequence). The CDR3 loop reads CASSLQGISTEAFF. The CDR3 DNA reads TGTGCCAGCAGCTTGCAGGGGATAAGCACTGAAGCTTTCTTT.

This clonotype showed up just a few times. This chain links TRBV6-5 with TRBJ1-5; D is unresolved. The CDR3 is 15 amino acids. Trimming took off 2 bases at V and 9 bases at J, with 17 bases between the two ends. Germline CDR1 reads MNHEY; CDR2 reads SVGAGI. For the CDR3, the DNA is TGTGCCAGCAGTTACGCAAGCCATGATACGCGGCCCCAGCATTTT. This translates into CASSYASHDTRPQHF.

Concerning this clonotype: The missing conserved phenylalanine or tryptophan at the end of this CDR3 makes a read error likely. The chain recombines TRBV29-1 with TRBJ2-1, with D perhaps TRBD1 or TRBD2 (7 bases each). With 7 bases removed from V and 2 bases from J, the gap between germline ends came to 15 bases. The CDR3 covers 14 residues. From germline, CDR1 is SQVTM and CDR2 ANQGSEA. In nucleotides, the CDR3 is TGCAGCGCAGAGGGGGCGGGAGCCTACAATGAGCAGTTCCTC. It specifies CSAEGAGAYNEQFL.

The chain employs TRBV7-3 and TRBJ2-1, with D hard to call. The germline gives CDR1 SGHTA, CDR2 FQGTGA. V lost 2 bases and J 0 bases, leaving 11 bases between the germline ends. The CDR3 is 16 amino acids. The CDR3 DNA sequence: TGTGCCAGCAGCTTATGGGCGGCTACCTCCTACAATGAGCAGTTCTTC. Amino acids: CASSLWAATSYNEQFF.

With regard to this clonotype: This may come from a read error, since a much larger clone is one base off. The chain recombines TRBV3-1 with TRBJ2-1; D is ambiguous. CDR3 length: 11 residues. Germline CDR1 reads LGHDT; CDR2 reads YNNKEL (reference sequence). The CDR3 DNA sequence: TGTGTCAGCAGTCAGATTCATGAGCAGTTCTTC. Protein product: CVSSQIHEQFF.

The DNA of the CDR3 is TGTGCCAGCTCCCAGGCGGGAGCCAACGAGCAGTACTTC. Translation: CASSQAGANEQYF. This chain joins TRBV6-2 or TRBV6-3 and TRBJ2-7; 7 bases agree with TRBD2. The ends lost 8 bases at V and 5 bases at J; junction bases unmatched: 9. The CDR3 contains 13 residues. Germline V gives CDR1 MNHEY, CDR2 SVGEGT.

This clonotype showed up just a few times. V gene TRBV19 combines with J gene TRBJ2-1; 9 bases match TRBD1. V trimming: 6 bases; J trimming: 6 bases; junction bases outside the gene matches: 6. The CDR3 is 14 residues long. CDR1 is LNHDA, CDR2 SQIVND, per germline (reference sequence). The CDR3 sequence: CASRLDRGVNEQFF. CDR3 DNA sequence: TGTGCCAGTAGGTTGGACAGGGGAGTCAATGAGCAGTTCTTC.

In DNA form, the CDR3 reads TGTGCCAGCAGCCTAGTGGAGGGGCCGAACTCCTACAATGAGCAGTTCTTC. This translates into CASSLVEGPNSYNEQFF. The rearrangement joins TRBV7-2 to TRBJ2-1, with TRBD2 as a possible D gene (6 bases). This CDR3 spans 17 amino acids. Germline values: CDR1 SGHTA, CDR2 FQGNSA. V gave up 5 bases and J gave up 0 bases, with 17 bases separating them. Full variable domain (outside the CDR3, taken from reference TRBV7-2 and TRBJ2-1): GAGVSQSPSNKVTEKGKDVELRCDPISGHTALYWYRQSLGQGLEFLIYFQGNSAPDKSGLPSDRFSAERTGGSVSTLTIQRTQQEDSAVYLCASSLVEGPNSYNEQFFGPGTRLTVL.

This clonotype was seen more than once but under ten times. CDR3 loop: CASSLARHSRGSYNEQFF. CDR3 DNA sequence: TGTGCCAGCAGCTTGGCCAGGCATTCCCGGGGGTCCTACAATGAGCAGTTCTTC. The chain joins TRBV5-8 to TRBJ2-1, with D perhaps TRBD2 (6 bases). The CDR3 has 18 amino acids. Germline V lookup: CDR1 SGHTS, CDR2 YDEGEE. The ends were cut back, 0 bases at V and 1 base at J, with 17 bases in the middle.

As regards this clonotype: This may stem from a read error, because a much larger clone lies one nucleotide away. This rearrangement joins TRBV20-1 to TRBJ2-7; no clear D. Germline V gene sequence: CDR1 DFQATT, CDR2 SNEGSKA (reference sequence). The germline V and J ends were trimmed by 2 bases and 3 bases, with 11 bases remaining between them. The length of the CDR3 is 13 residues. CDR3 sequence reads: CSARPRPGYEQYF. DNA of the CDR3: TGCAGTGCTAGACCTCGGCCAGGCTACGAGCAGTACTTC.

Regarding this clonotype: Just one base apart from a much larger clone, this may be a read error. The V and J genes are TRBV5-1 and TRBJ2-7; D is perhaps TRBD1 (5 bases). The CDR3 has 13 amino acids. V was clipped by 4 bases and J by 3 bases, with 11 bases between them. Germline values: CDR1 SGHRS, CDR2 YFSETQ. The CDR3 here is CASSINRFYEQYF. CDR3 nucleotides: TGCGCCAGCAGCATCAACAGGTTCTACGAGCAGTACTTC.

This clonotype has a count of ten or more. The CDR3 coding sequence is TGTGCCAGCAGACAGGGATCGGGGCGAGGTAATGAAAAACTGTTTTTT. As protein: CASRQGSGRGNEKLFF. V and J are TRBV12-3 or TRBV12-4 and TRBJ1-4, with a weak D call TRBD1 (6 bases). Trimming cost V 6 bases and J 4 bases, with 18 bases left between them. The CDR3 length is 16 residues.

This chain joins TRBV2 and TRBJ1-5; perhaps TRBD1 as D (6 bases). Germline loops: CDR1 SNHLY, CDR2 FYNNEI. V was shortened by 7 bases and J by 5 bases, with 15 bases between the two germline ends. The CDR3 has 14 amino acids. For the CDR3, the DNA is TGTGCCAGCAAGAGGGGGTCTGGGGATCAGCCCCAGCATTTT. It translates to CASKRGSGDQPQHF.

The rearrangement uses TRBV28 and TRBJ1-2; TRBD1 aligns across 12 bases. Germline lookup yields CDR1 MDHEN and CDR2 SYDVKM. With V trimmed by 10 bases and J by 6 bases, 3 bases remained unmatched. The length of the CDR3 is 12 residues. CDR3 nucleotide sequence: TGTGCCACCGGGACAGGGGGCAATGGCTACACCTTC. Translation: CATGTGGNGYTF.

This rearrangement joins TRBV4-1 to TRBJ2-2; D gene uncertain. Germline V lookup: CDR1 MGHRA, CDR2 YSYEKL. Trimming took 0 bases from V and 6 from J, leaving 14 bases between them. This CDR3 spans 16 amino acids. CDR3 region: CASSQEEVRYAGELFF. The DNA for the CDR3 is TGCGCCAGCAGCCAAGAAGAGGTCAGGTACGCCGGGGAGCTGTTTTTT.